Shown below are 9 T cell receptor beta chains from a single sample sequenced in a study of TIL therapy for anti-PD-1-resistant metastatic lung cancer. The immunoSEQ assay was v3. The table came from immunoSEQ multiplex PCR; TCRdb's copy has only in-frame clones and leaves some out. The sample lists 25,000 to 30,000 clones, roughly two thirds occurring once. Noted time point: pre-treatment sample, taken before nivolumab and TIL therapy. Tumor tissue came from excised metastases, mostly pleural nodules or supraclavicular lymph nodes. The sequenced sample was tumor tissue, obtained at baseline. The receptor source for this set is a woman aged 30 to 85 with non-small cell lung cancer.

In its sample, this clone was seen a few times. DNA of the CDR3: TGTGCCAGCGGTAGTGTCTCTGGAAACACCATATATTTT. Translated: CASGSVSGNTIYF. The rearrangement uses TRBV6-1 and TRBJ1-3; D is uncertain. CDR3 length equals 13 residues. The V and J ends lost 8 bases and 0 bases respectively, with 8 bases between them. Germline CDR1 and CDR2: MNHNS and SASEGT.

The chain has TRBV29-1 and TRBJ1-1, with 8 nucleotides matching TRBD1. This CDR3 spans 12 amino acids. With 7 bases clipped from V and 3 bases from J, the junction kept 4 bases outside the gene matches. The germline gives CDR1 SQVTM, CDR2 ANQGSEA. CDR3 in amino acids: CSGGQDYTEAFF. As DNA, the CDR3 is TGCAGCGGGGGACAGGATTACACTGAAGCTTTCTTT.

The chain's CDR3 is CASSVDLTGGTEAFF. The CDR3 DNA follows: TGTGCCAGCAGCGTAGATCTAACAGGTGGCACTGAAGCTTTCTTT. This chain links TRBV9 with TRBJ1-1; perhaps TRBD1 as D (5 bases). V dropped 0 bases and J dropped 4 bases, with 13 bases sitting between them. This CDR3 is built from 15 residues. Germline CDR1 and CDR2: SGDLS and YYNGEE.

The chain couples TRBV10-3 to TRBJ2-3; TRBD1 might be the D (6 bases). Trimming removed 6 bases from V and 7 bases from J, with 14 bases in between. CDR1 ENHRY and CDR2 SYGVKD come from the germline V gene. The CDR3 consists of 13 residues. The CDR3 DNA reads as TGTGCCATCAGCCTAAATCAGGGGCATACGCAGTATTTT. This sequence encodes CAISLNQGHTQYF.

The rearrangement joins TRBV5-4 to TRBJ2-6, with D perhaps assigned TRBD1 or TRBD2 (5 bases each). The CDR3 consists of 16 residues. CDR1 and CDR2 (germline): SGHNT, YYREEE (reference sequence). Between the trimmed V and J ends, which lost 0 bases and 1 base, there was a span of 8 bases. CDR3 nucleotide sequence: TGTGCCAGCAGCTTGGGGGGGATATCTGGGGCCAACGTCCTGACTTTC. This sequence encodes CASSLGGISGANVLTF. Filled out from reference TRBV5-4 and TRBJ2-6, the complete variable domain reads ETGVTQSPTHLIKTRGQQVTLRCSSQSGHNTVSWYQQALGQGPQFIFQYYREEENGRGNFPPRFSGLQFPNYSSELNVNALELDDSALYLCASSLGGISGANVLTFGAGSRLTVL.

V usage is TRBV29-1 and J usage is TRBJ2-7, with 8 bases identical to TRBD1. V shed 7 bases, J shed 2 bases, and the junction held 7 bases outside the gene matches. This CDR3 has 13 amino acids. From germline, CDR1 is SQVTM and CDR2 ANQGSEA. CDR3 sequence: CSGGTGQAYEQYF. CDR3 DNA: TGCAGCGGGGGGACGGGACAGGCCTACGAGCAGTACTTC.

CDR3 in amino acids: CASSVQGNEQFF. DNA of the CDR3: TGTGCCAGCAGCGTACAGGGGAATGAGCAGTTCTTC. The genes are TRBV11-2 and TRBJ2-1; 7 bases are a match to TRBD1. Germline CDR1 is SGHAT and CDR2 is FQNNGV. CDR3 length: 12 amino acids. V shed 5 bases, J shed 7 bases, and the junction held 2 bases outside the gene matches. Filled out from reference TRBV11-2 and TRBJ2-1, the complete variable domain reads EAGVAQSPRYKIIEKRQSVAFWCNPISGHATLYWYQQILGQGPKLLIQFQNNGVVDDSQLPKDRFSAERLKGVDSTLKIQPAKLEDSAVYLCASSVQGNEQFFGPGTRLTVL.

This chain connects TRBV28 to TRBJ2-2, with D maybe TRBD2 (5 bases). Germline-derived CDR1 and CDR2 are MDHEN and SYDVKM. With 7 bases removed from V and 5 bases from J, the gap between germline ends came to 14 bases. The CDR3 spans 14 residues. The CDR3 protein is CASIVRRQTGELFF. The CDR3 DNA reads TGTGCCAGCATTGTGCGGAGGCAGACCGGGGAGCTGTTTTTT.

Remarks on this clone: The DNA is omitted, as the CDR3 cannot be located on it reliably, and the CDR3 follows TCRdb's listing. The chain is built from TRBV12-1 and TRBJ2-7; the tabulated D call, TRBD2, remains unverified against the DNA. TRBV12-1 represents a pseudogene. Termini included, the CDR3 measures 18 amino acids. CDR3 sequence: CASSFSFGVGTSEYEQYF.